This record covers a single TCR beta chain. The sample comes from a study of blood T cells in healthy people across ages. The germline V and J ends were trimmed by 4 bases and 5 bases, with 18 bases remaining between them. The CDR3 consists of 16 residues. Germline CDR1 and CDR2: SGHVS and FQNEAQ. Through a sample-barcoded 5' primer and a J-beta primer mix, a second PCR was run for roughly 7 to 11 cycles. Every single cDNA molecule received a tag from a template-switch adaptor with 12 random nucleotides. TCRdb re-derived calls from the 5' RACE reads in MiXCR, one entry per CDR3 protein. This table has roughly 800,000 distinct CDR3 sequences, 58% appearing once.

The material sequenced was blood. V gene TRBV7-8 combines with J gene TRBJ2-1, with D perhaps given as TRBD1 or TRBD2 (5 bases each). This TCR was sampled from a man aged 30 to 39 in good health. In DNA, the CDR3 is TGTGCCAGCAGCTCCCCCGAGAGACGGGGACACAATGAGCAGTTCTTC. It translates to CASSSPERRGHNEQFF.